The source of this T cell receptor (beta chain) is a study of blood T cells in healthy people across ages. Study results and limitations: Strongly correlated with naive T cell percentage was TCR beta diversity. Without sorted subsets, naive and antigen-experienced compartments could not be conclusively compared.

Then a second PCR, running roughly 7 to 11 cycles, was carried out with a sample-barcoded 5' primer and a J-beta primer mix. Each CDR3 protein gets one entry after TCRdb re-called the 5' RACE reads with MiXCR. The table records around 750,000 distinct CDR3 sequences, roughly 50% of them present only once. With respect to this clonotype: The target antigen is unknown.

Germline-derived CDR1 and CDR2 are SGHRS and YFSETQ. This CDR3 spans 16 amino acids. The junction had 5 bases not matched to a gene; V was cut back by 4 bases and J by 0 bases. The origin of this receptor is an elderly man in good health. The sample was blood. This rearrangement joins TRBV5-1 to TRBJ2-3; the match to TRBD2 covers 10 bases. The CDR3 sequence: CASSPGTSESTDTQYF. CDR3 nucleotides: TGCGCCAGCAGCCCCGGGACTAGCGAAAGCACAGATACGCAGTATTTT.